A selection of T cell receptor beta chains follows, all from one sample in a study of cytomegalovirus exposure and HLA in healthy donors. TCRdb's copy holds only in-frame clones and misses some; the assay was immunoSEQ multiplex PCR. The sample records 140,000 to 150,000 clones, around 78% being singletons. Sequenced: PBMCs. These receptors came from a young woman in good health and CMV-seropositive. CDR3s include the opening cysteine and the closing phenylalanine or tryptophan. D genes are given only for firm matches. Size is stated for part of the rows, as once, few or many counts, or as a class when the clone is expanded.

size,V,J,D,DNA,CDR3
NA,TRBV7-9,TRBJ1-3,TRBD1,TGTGCCAGCAGCGCGGGACAGGGAAGAGCTGGAAACACCATATATTTT,CASSAGQGRAGNTIYF
few,TRBV9,TRBJ2-5,NA,TGTGCCAGCAGCGTCGGCGGGGTGATCCAAGAGACCCAGTACTTC,CASSVGGVIQETQYF
few,TRBV6-6,TRBJ2-3,TRBD2,TGTGCCAGCAGTTACCCGGGACTAGCGGGCGCGGATACGCAGTATTTT,CASSYPGLAGADTQYF
NA,TRBV5-1,TRBJ2-1,TRBD2,TGCGCCAGCAGTTCAGAACTAGCGGGGGCGATTGCCAATGAGCAGTTCTTC,CASSSELAGAIANEQFF
NA,TRBV6-5,TRBJ1-2,TRBD1,TGTGCCAGCAGTCCGGACAGGGTGTATGGCTACACCTTC,CASSPDRVYGYTF
NA,TRBV7-2,TRBJ2-1,NA,TGTGCCAGCAGCTCTAGTGAAGGGGGGGCCTGGTCCTACAATGAGCAGTTCTTC,CASSSSEGGAWSYNEQFF
NA,TRBV21-1,TRBJ2-1,NA,TGTGCCAGCAGCAAAGAGGACGGGGGGACCTACAATGAGCAGTTCTTC,CASSKEDGGTYNEQFF
NA,TRBV6-1,TRBJ1-5,NA,TGTGCCAGCAGTAAACAAAATAGCAATCAGCCCCAGCATTTT,CASSKQNSNQPQHF
NA,TRBV2,TRBJ1-1,NA,TGTGCTACCAGGTTGCGCTCGGGGACTGAAGCTTTCTTT,CATRLRSGTEAFF
NA,TRBV5-4,TRBJ1-1,NA,TGTGCCAGCAGCTTGGTTTTAGACACTGAAGCTTTCTTT,CASSLVLDTEAFF
NA,TRBV30,TRBJ2-7,NA,TGTGCCTGGGGACAGTCTGACGAGCAGTACTTC,CAWGQSDEQYF
NA,TRBV2,TRBJ1-5,TRBD1,TGTGCCAGCAGTATTTTACAGGGGCCGGGAGGCAATCAGCCCCAGCATTTT,CASSILQGPGGNQPQHF
NA,TRBV6-6,TRBJ1-4,TRBD1,TGTGCCAGCAGACCAGCGACAGGGGACGGCGAAAAACTGTTTTTT,CASRPATGDGEKLFF
NA,TRBV5-6,TRBJ1-4,NA,TGTGCCAGCAGCTTGGGCGGGACGGTCCTTGAAAAACTGTTTTTT,CASSLGGTVLEKLFF
NA,TRBV5-1,TRBJ1-1,TRBD1,TGCGCCAGCAGCTTGACAGGGGGCTACACTGAAGCTTTCTTT,CASSLTGGYTEAFF
NA,TRBV7-8,TRBJ2-3,NA,TGTGCCAGCAGCTTCGGGTCCACAGATACGCAGTATTTT,CASSFGSTDTQYF
NA,TRBV10-3,TRBJ1-2,TRBD1,TGTGCCATCAGTGACTCCGGGACAGGGGGTGGGGGCTACACCTTC,CAISDSGTGGGGYTF
NA,TRBV5-1,TRBJ2-5,NA,TGCGCCAGCAGCCCCGGGACTTCGGGAGAGACCCAGTACTTC,CASSPGTSGETQYF
NA,TRBV5-5,TRBJ1-5,TRBD1,TGTGCCAGCAGCCCCGGGACAGGGGGCCAGGTGGCAGGACAGCCCCAGCATTTT,CASSPGTGGQVAGQPQHF
NA,TRBV28,TRBJ2-2,NA,TGTGCCAGCAGTCGTGACGGGGTTATGAACACCGGGGAGCTGTTTTTT,CASSRDGVMNTGELFF
NA,TRBV18,TRBJ1-4,TRBD1,TGTGCCAGCTCACCCCTACAGGGGCCTAGGGAAAAACTGTTTTTT,CASSPLQGPREKLFF
NA,TRBV6-5,TRBJ1-1,NA,TGTGCCAGCAGAACGGACTTAAGCAACACTGAAGCTTTCTTT,CASRTDLSNTEAFF
NA,TRBV6-1,TRBJ2-7,NA,TGTGCCAGCAGTGAAGCGCTGCAGGGAGGCCCCCTCCTCTACGAGCAGTACTTC,CASSEALQGGPLLYEQYF
once,TRBV5-1,TRBJ1-4,NA,TGCGCCAGCAGGTTGGGGGGCACAAAGGAGGAAAAACTGTTTTTT,CASRLGGTKEEKLFF
NA,TRBV11-2,TRBJ2-4,NA,TGTGCCAGCAGCTTAGGGGGCGGCATTCAGTACTTC,CASSLGGGIQYF
NA,TRBV5-5,TRBJ1-6,NA,TGTGCCAGCAGCTCCTTCACAGTCCTCTCACCCCTCCACTTT,CASSSFTVLSPLHF
NA,TRBV4-1,TRBJ2-2,TRBD1,TGCGCCAGCAGCTTGGCAGGGGGCGCTTCTAACACCGGGGAGCTGTTTTTT,CASSLAGGASNTGELFF